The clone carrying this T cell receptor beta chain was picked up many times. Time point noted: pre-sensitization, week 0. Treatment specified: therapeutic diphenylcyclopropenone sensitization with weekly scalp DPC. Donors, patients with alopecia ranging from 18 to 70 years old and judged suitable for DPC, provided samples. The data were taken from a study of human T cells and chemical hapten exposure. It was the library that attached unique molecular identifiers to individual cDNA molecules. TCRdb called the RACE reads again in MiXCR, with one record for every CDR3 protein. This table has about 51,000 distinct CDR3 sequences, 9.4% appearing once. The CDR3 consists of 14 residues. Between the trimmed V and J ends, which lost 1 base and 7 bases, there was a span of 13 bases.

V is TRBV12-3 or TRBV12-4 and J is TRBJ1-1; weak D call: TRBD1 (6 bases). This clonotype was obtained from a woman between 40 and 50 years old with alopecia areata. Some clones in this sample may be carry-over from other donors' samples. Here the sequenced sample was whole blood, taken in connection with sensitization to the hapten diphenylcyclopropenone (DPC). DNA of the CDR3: TGTGCCAGCAGTTTAGGGCAGGGGACCTTTGAAGCTTTCTTT. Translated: CASSLGQGTFEAFF.